This T cell receptor beta chain was recorded in a study of regulatory T cells in long-lasting Graves disease. Notes on the study in general: Persistent Graves' patients possessed reduced TCR diversity relative to recently diagnosed ones.

Time point described: newly diagnosed GD, antithyroid drugs for less than 3 months. PBMC RNA served as the TCR library source. Between the trimmed V and J ends, which lost 2 bases and 1 base, there was a span of 11 bases. The CDR3 contains 16 residues. CDR1 is SGHAT and CDR2 is FQNNGV in the germline V gene. This clonotype occurred a few times. Antigen specificity is unknown. The TCR beta library used iRepertoire HTBI primers with Arm-PCR amplification of CDR3. TCRdb redid the calling of the multiplex PCR reads with MiXCR, one entry per CDR3 protein. This table holds hundreds of thousands of distinct CDR3 sequences, 15% to 18% found once.

The sequences come from peripheral blood mononuclear cells (PBMCs), collected at new diagnosis, from a patient treated with antithyroid drugs. This TCR came from a female donor with Graves disease. This sequence joins TRBV11-2 and TRBJ1-4; weak D call: TRBD1 (6 bases). This chain's CDR3 is CASSLRGGLTNEKLFF. CDR3 nucleotide sequence: TGTGCCAGCAGCTTAAGGGGGGGGCTAACTAATGAAAAACTGTTTTTT.